This TCR beta chain was identified in a study of cytomegalovirus exposure and HLA in healthy donors. Remarks on this clone: The antigen is unknown.

The study ran its PCR with 60 Vbeta and 13 Jbeta primers. The method was immunoSEQ multiplex PCR; TCRdb's version includes in-frame clones alone and lacks a portion of them. The sample shows some 160,000 clones, 73% of them seen only once. Findings of the study overall: Later on, a genetic analysis was performed. It linked a missense variant in DCLRE1C with V- and J-gene trimming of TCR beta.

The V gene's germline CDR1 is LGHNA and CDR2 YSLEER. V lost 1 base, J lost 3 bases, and 15 bases lay in between. The CDR3 is 16 amino acids. The TCR was taken from a woman aged 18-29 years in good health and CMV-seropositive. Sample: PBMCs. V and J are TRBV4-3 and TRBJ2-5; possibly TRBD1 for D (5 bases). The CDR3 DNA is TGCGCCAGCAGCCAAGGGGCCACAGGCGCTAAAGAGACCCAGTACTTC. Translating gives CASSQGATGAKETQYF.